The 5 T cell receptor beta chains below all came from one sample that was sequenced in a study of blood T cell repertoires in COVID-19. Some clones are missing from TCRdb's copy, which holds only in-frame ones; the method was immunoSEQ multiplex PCR. The table shows about 320,000 clones, with approximately 90% occurring only once. The sequenced sample consisted of PBMCs or T cells enriched from blood (not recorded which). These receptors all come from a woman aged 25 to 39 who had recovered from COVID-19.

This clone was observed a few times. The chain recombines TRBV19 with TRBJ1-2; D gene unclear. The CDR3 covers 16 residues. Germline CDR1 reads LNHDA; CDR2 reads SQIVND (reference sequence). Trimming left V 5 bases short and J 0 bases short, with 16 bases between. The CDR3 loop reads CASSSLFVPANYGYTF. The CDR3 region has the DNA TGTGCCAGTAGTTCATTGTTCGTCCCAGCTAACTATGGCTACACCTTC.

The chain is built from TRBV13 and TRBJ2-7, with 13 nucleotides matching TRBD2. The CDR3 has 18 amino acids. Per the germline V gene, CDR1 is PRHDT and CDR2 is FYEKMQ (reference sequence). The trim removed 3 bases at V and 1 base at J, leaving 9 bases unmatched. The CDR3 loop is CASSLGQRLAGGSYEQYF. The CDR3 nucleotides read TGTGCCAGCAGCTTGGGGCAGCGACTAGCGGGGGGTTCCTACGAGCAGTACTTC.

This chain uses TRBV9 with TRBJ1-2; D remains unclear. V was pared by 2 bases and J by 7 bases, with 15 bases between. The length of the CDR3 is 14 residues. Germline lookup yields CDR1 SGDLS and CDR2 YYNGEE. The CDR3 protein is CASSVGAGSGGYTF. The CDR3, as DNA: TGTGCCAGCAGCGTTGGAGCGGGGTCTGGTGGCTACACCTTC.

The chain combines TRBV19 with TRBJ1-3, with D tentatively TRBD1 (5 bases). This CDR3 has 15 residues. CDR1 and CDR2 from the germline V gene are LNHDA and SQIVND (reference sequence). V shed 4 bases and J shed 0 bases, with 10 bases lying between them. Written as DNA, the CDR3 is TGTGCCAGTAGTACCCCGCAGGGCTCTGGAAACACCATATATTTT. It specifies CASSTPQGSGNTIYF.

This clone was observed a few times. The chain links TRBV5-1 to TRBJ1-2; D gene unclear. This CDR3 has 12 residues. The germline V and J ends were trimmed by 0 bases and 4 bases, with 4 bases remaining between them. Germline CDR1 is SGHRS and CDR2 is YFSETQ. CDR3 region: CASSLDTYGYTF. CDR3 DNA sequence: TGCGCCAGCAGCTTGGACACCTATGGCTACACCTTC.